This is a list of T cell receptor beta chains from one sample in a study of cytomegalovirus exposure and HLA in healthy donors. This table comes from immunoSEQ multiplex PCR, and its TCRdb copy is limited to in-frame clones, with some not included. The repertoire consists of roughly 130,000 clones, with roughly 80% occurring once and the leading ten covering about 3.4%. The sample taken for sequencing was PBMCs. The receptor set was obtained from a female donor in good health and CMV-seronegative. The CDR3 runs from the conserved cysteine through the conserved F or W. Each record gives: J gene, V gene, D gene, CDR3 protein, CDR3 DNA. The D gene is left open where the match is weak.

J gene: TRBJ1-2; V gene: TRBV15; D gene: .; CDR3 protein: CATSRDRTRGYTF; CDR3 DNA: TGTGCCACCAGCAGAGATCGGACTAGGGGCTACACCTTC
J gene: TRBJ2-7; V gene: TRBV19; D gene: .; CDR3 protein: CASSWRNSEQYF; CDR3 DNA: TGTGCCAGTAGTTGGCGGAATTCCGAGCAGTACTTC
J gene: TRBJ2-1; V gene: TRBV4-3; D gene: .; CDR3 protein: CASSVGLSPYNEQFF; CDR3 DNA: TGCGCCAGCAGCGTTGGACTCTCCCCCTACAATGAGCAGTTCTTC
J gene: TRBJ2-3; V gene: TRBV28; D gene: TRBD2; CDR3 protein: CASSLGTSGGFTDTQYF; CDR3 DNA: TGTGCCAGCAGTTTAGGAACTAGCGGGGGATTCACAGATACGCAGTATTTT
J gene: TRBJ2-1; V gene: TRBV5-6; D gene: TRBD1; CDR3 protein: CASSAAGTGESGEQFF; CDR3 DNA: TGTGCCAGCAGCGCCGCCGGGACAGGGGAGTCCGGTGAGCAGTTCTTC
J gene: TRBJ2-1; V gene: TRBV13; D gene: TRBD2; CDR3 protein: CASSSGLADEQFF; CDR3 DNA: TGTGCCAGCAGCTCGGGACTAGCGGATGAGCAGTTCTTC
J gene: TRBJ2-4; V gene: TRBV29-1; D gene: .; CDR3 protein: CSVEGLHVGIQYF; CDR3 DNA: TGCAGCGTTGAAGGGTTGCATGTCGGCATTCAGTACTTC
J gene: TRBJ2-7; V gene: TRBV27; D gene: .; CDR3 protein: CASSLRITHEQYF; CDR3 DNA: TGTGCCAGCAGTCTTCGAATAACCCACGAGCAGTACTTC
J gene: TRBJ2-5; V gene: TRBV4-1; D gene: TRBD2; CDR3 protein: CASSQNGPSGTQETQYF; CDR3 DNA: TGCGCCAGCAGCCAGAATGGGCCTAGCGGGACTCAAGAGACCCAGTACTTC
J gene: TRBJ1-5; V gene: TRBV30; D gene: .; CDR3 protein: CAWSNSFPGGDYSNQPQHF; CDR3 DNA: TGTGCCTGGAGTAATAGTTTCCCCGGCGGGGACTATAGCAATCAGCCCCAGCATTTT
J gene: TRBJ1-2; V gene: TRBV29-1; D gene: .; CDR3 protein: CSAVIDYGYTF; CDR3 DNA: TGCAGCGCTGTAATCGACTATGGCTACACCTTC